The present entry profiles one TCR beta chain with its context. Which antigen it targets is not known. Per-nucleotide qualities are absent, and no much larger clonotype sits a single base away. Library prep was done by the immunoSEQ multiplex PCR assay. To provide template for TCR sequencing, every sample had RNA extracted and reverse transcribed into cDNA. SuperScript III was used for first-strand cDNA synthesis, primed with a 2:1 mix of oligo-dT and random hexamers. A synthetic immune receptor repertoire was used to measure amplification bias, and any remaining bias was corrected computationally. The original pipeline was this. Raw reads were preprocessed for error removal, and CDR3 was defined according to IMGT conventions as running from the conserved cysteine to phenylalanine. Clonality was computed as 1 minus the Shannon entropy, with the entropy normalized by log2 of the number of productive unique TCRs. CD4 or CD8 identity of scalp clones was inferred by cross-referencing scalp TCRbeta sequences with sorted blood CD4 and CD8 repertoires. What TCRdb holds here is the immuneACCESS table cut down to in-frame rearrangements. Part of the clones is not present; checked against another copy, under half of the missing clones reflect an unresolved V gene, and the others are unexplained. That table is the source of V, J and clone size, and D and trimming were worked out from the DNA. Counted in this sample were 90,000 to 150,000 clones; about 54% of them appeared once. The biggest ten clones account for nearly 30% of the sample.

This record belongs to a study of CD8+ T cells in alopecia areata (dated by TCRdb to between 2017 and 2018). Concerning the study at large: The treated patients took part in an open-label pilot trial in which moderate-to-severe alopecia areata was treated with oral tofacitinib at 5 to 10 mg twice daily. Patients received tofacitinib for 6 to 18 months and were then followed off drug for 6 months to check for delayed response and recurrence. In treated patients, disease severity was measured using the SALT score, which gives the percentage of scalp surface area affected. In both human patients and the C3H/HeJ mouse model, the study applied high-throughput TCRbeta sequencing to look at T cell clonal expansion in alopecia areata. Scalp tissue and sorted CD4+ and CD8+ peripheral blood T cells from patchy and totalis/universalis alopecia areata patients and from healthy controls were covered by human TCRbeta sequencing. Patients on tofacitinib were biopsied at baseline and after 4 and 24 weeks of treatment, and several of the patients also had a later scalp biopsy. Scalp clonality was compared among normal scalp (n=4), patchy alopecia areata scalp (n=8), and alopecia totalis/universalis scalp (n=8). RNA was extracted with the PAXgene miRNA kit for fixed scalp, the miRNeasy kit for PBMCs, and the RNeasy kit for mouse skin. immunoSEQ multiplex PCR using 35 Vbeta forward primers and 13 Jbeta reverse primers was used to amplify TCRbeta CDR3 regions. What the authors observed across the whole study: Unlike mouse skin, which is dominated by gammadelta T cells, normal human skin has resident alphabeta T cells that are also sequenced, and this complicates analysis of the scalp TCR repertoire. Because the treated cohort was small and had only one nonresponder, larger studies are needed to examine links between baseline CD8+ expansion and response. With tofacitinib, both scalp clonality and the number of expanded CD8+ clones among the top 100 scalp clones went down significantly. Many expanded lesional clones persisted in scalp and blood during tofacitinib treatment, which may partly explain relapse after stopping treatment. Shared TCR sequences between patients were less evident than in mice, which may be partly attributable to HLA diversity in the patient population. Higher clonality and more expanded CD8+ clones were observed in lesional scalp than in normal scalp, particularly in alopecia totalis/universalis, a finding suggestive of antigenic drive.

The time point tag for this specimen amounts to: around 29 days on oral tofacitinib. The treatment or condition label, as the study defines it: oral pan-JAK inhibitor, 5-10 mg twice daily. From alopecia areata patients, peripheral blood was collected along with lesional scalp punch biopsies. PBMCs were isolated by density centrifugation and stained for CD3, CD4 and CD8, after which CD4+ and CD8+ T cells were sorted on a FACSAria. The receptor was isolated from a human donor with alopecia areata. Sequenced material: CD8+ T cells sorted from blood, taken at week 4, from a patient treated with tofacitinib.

At the DNA level, the sequence is TGTGCTAGTGCCATGGAAACCAAAAACATTCAGTACTTC. This translates into CASAMETKNIQYF. The chain joins TRBV12-5 to TRBJ2-4; the D segment cannot be called with confidence. Reading from cysteine to phenylalanine, the CDR3 counts 13 amino acids. The CDR3 DNA has 39 bases and is translated from base 1. V gives up 7 bases and J gives up 2 bases, and the segment between their germline ends measures 9 bases. The germline V gene encodes CDR1 LGHNT and CDR2 FRNRAP. When the CDR3 is completed using the reference TRBV12-5 and TRBJ2-4 genes on either side, the full variable domain is DARVTQTPRHKVTEMGQEVTMRCQPILGHNTVFWYRQTMMQGLELLAYFRNRAPLDDSGMPKDRFSAEMPDATLATLKIQPSEPRDSAVYFCASAMETKNIQYFGAGTRLSVL.